Below, 7 T cell receptor beta chains from the same sample are listed, as sequenced in a study of T cells after yellow fever vaccination. TCRdb redid the calling of the 5' RACE reads with MiXCR, one entry per CDR3 protein. This table holds more than 300,000 distinct CDR3 sequences, around 6.8% found once. Sequences were derived from PBMCs, sampled about 49 days after the first yellow fever vaccination. The receptors derive from a man younger than 35 who received the YFV17D yellow fever vaccine.

This clonotype has just a few counts. The chain recombines TRBV18 with TRBJ2-7, with D unclear. The length of the CDR3 is 14 residues. V lost 3 bases, J lost 4 bases, and 13 bases lay in between. Germline values: CDR1 KGHSH, CDR2 LQKENI. CDR3: CASSPRVSPYEQYF. The DNA for the CDR3 is TGTGCCAGCTCACCGAGAGTTAGTCCTTACGAGCAGTACTTC.

Note on this clonotype: A read error may explain this, as a much larger clone is one base away. This chain connects TRBV20-1 to TRBJ2-3; a weak D match, TRBD2 (5 bases). Germline-derived CDR1 and CDR2 are DFQATT and SNEGSKA (reference sequence). The CDR3 extends over 14 amino acids. The CDR3 region is CCASWGRGTDTQYF. CDR3 nucleotide sequence: TGCTGTGCTAGCTGGGGTCGGGGCACAGATACGCAGTATTTT.

This clonotype was found many times. V gene TRBV24-1 combines with J gene TRBJ2-1; D gene unclear. V gave up 0 bases and J gave up 6 bases, with 2 bases separating them. The CDR3 has 12 residues. Germline CDR1 and CDR2: KGHDR and SFDVKD. The CDR3 coding sequence is TGTGCCACCAGTGATTTGGCCAATGAGCAGTTCTTC. This translates into CATSDLANEQFF.

This clonotype showed up many times. The chain is built from TRBV6-5 and TRBJ2-5; a possible D gene is TRBD2 (5 bases). With 2 bases removed from V and 6 bases from J, the gap between germline ends came to 13 bases. CDR1 is MNHEY, CDR2 SVGAGI, per germline. The CDR3 runs to 14 residues. The CDR3 is CASSYDGELKTQYF. The CDR3 nucleotides read TGTGCCAGCAGTTACGACGGGGAACTGAAGACCCAGTACTTC.

The chain recombines TRBV7-9 with TRBJ2-1, with 10 bases matching TRBD1. V trimming: 6 bases; J trimming: 4 bases; junction bases outside the gene matches: 3. The length of the CDR3 is 14 residues. CDR1 and CDR2 from the germline V gene are SEHNR and FQNEAQ (reference sequence). The CDR3 DNA reads TGTGCCAGCAGGGGGACAGGGGAGTACAATGAGCAGTTCTTC. Translation: CASRGTGEYNEQFF.

This clonotype was found many times. The chain recombines TRBV7-2 with TRBJ2-1; no firm D call. This CDR3 region has 14 residues. The germline CDR1 and CDR2 sequences are SGHTA and FQGNSA. V lost 3 bases, J lost 5 bases, and 11 bases lay in between. The CDR3 DNA sequence: TGTGCCAGCAGCTTCGGACGAGTAAACAATGAGCAGTTCTTC. Translated, it gives CASSFGRVNNEQFF.

V is TRBV10-3 and J is TRBJ1-1, with a tentative D call TRBD1 (5 bases). V lost 0 bases and J 10 bases, leaving 12 bases between the germline ends. The germline V gene has CDR1 ENHRY and CDR2 SYGVKD. CDR3 length: 13 residues. The CDR3 region has the DNA TGTGCCATCAGTGAGTCCAGGGAAGCTGTAGCTTTCTTT. Translation gives CAISESREAVAFF.